This TCR beta chain derives from a study of cytomegalovirus exposure and HLA in healthy donors. Amplification used 60 Vbeta primers and 13 Jbeta primers. Generated by immunoSEQ multiplex PCR, the TCRdb table keeps only in-frame clones and is missing some. The data show roughly 130,000 clones, over 75% seen once. The CDR3 runs 15 residues. V was clipped by 1 base and J by 2 bases, with 12 bases between them. Germline V gives CDR1 SGHRS, CDR2 YFSETQ. This clone has just a few counts. Antigen specificity is unknown. Study-level results: As was reported, the HLA-A and HLA-B alleles of most subjects were accurately predicted from TCR beta sequences.

This clonotype originated in a man aged 25 to 45 in good health and CMV-seronegative. The material sequenced was PBMCs. The chain uses TRBV5-1 and TRBJ1-1; no clear D gene. CDR3 loop: CASSLIPGLNTEAFF. The CDR3 bases are TGCGCCAGCAGCTTGATACCAGGCCTTAACACTGAAGCTTTCTTT. The entire variable domain, with the rest obtained from reference TRBV5-1 and TRBJ1-1, is as follows: KAGVTQTPRYLIKTRGQQVTLSCSPISGHRSVSWYQQTPGQGLQFLFEYFSETQRNKGNFPGRFSGRQFSNSRSEMNVSTLELGDSALYLCASSLIPGLNTEAFFGQGTRLTVV.